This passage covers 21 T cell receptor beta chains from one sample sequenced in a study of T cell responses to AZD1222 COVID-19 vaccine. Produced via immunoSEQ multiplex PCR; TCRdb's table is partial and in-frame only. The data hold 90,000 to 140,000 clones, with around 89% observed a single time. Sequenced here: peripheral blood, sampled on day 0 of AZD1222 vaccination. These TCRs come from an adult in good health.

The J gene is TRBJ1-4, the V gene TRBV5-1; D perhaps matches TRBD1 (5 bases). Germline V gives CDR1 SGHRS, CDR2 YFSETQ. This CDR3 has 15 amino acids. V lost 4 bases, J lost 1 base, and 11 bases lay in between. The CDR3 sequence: CASSAWGGTNEKLFF. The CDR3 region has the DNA TGCGCCAGCAGCGCCTGGGGGGGAACTAATGAAAAACTGTTTTTT.

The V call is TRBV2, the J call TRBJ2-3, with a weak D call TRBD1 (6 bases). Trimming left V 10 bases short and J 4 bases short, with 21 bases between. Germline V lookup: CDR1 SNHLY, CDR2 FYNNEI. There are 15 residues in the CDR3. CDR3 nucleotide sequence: TGTGCCACCAGCCCTGGCAGGGGATCATCAGATACGCAGTATTTT. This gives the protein CATSPGRGSSDTQYF.

CDR3 nucleotides: TGTGCCAGCAGCTTACAAGCGGGGAGGGAGACCCAGTACTTC. It is translated as CASSLQAGRETQYF. The chain uses TRBV7-3 and TRBJ2-5, with 7 bases aligning to TRBD2. From germline, CDR1 is SGHTA and CDR2 FQGTGA. After removal of 2 bases from V and 5 bases from J, the junction contained 5 bases not matched to a gene. This CDR3 has 14 amino acids.

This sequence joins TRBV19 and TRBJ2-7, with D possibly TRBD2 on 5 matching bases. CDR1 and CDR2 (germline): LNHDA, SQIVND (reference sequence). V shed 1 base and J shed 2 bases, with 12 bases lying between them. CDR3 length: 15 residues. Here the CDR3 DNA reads TGTGCCAGTAGTATAGTATCGGGGAACCCCTACGAGCAGTACTTC. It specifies CASSIVSGNPYEQYF.

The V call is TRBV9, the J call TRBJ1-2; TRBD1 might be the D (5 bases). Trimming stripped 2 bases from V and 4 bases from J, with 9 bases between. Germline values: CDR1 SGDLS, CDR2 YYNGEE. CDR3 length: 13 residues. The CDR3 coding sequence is TGTGCCAGCAGCGTTGGGGGGACCTATGGCTACACCTTC. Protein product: CASSVGGTYGYTF. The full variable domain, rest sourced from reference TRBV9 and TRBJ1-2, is DSGVTQTPKHLITATGQRVTLRCSPRSGDLSVYWYQQSLDQGLQFLIQYYNGEERAKGNILERFSAQQFPDLHSELNLSSLELGDSALYFCASSVGGTYGYTFGSGTRLTVV.

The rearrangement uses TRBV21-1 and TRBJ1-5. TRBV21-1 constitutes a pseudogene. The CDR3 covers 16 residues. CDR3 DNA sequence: TGTGCCAGCAGCTGTAGGAAGAGAGGTTCAGATCAGCCCCAGCATTTT. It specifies CASSCRKRGSDQPQHF.

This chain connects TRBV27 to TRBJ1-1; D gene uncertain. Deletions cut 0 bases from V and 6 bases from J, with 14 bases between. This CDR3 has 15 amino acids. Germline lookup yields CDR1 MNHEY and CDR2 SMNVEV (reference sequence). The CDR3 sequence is CASSLSAQIRAEAFF. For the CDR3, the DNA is TGTGCCAGCAGTTTATCTGCCCAAATAAGGGCTGAAGCTTTCTTT.

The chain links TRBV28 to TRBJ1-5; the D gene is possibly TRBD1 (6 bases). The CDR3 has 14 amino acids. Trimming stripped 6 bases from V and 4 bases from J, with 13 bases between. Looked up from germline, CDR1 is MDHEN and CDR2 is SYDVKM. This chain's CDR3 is CASSGQPGNQPQHF. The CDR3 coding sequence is TGTGCCAGCAGCGGACAGCCTGGAAATCAGCCCCAGCATTTT.

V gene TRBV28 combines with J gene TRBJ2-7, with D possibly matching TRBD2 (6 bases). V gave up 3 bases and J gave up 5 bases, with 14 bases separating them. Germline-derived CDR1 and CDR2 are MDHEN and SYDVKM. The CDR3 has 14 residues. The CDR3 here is CASSFPGGPNEQYF. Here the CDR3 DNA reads TGTGCCAGCAGTTTCCCAGGAGGGCCGAACGAGCAGTACTTC.

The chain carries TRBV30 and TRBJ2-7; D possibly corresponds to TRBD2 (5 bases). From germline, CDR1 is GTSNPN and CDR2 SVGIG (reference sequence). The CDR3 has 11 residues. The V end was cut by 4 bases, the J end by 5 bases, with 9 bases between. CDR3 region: CAWTGSNEQYF. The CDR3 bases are TGTGCCTGGACTGGGAGCAACGAGCAGTACTTC.

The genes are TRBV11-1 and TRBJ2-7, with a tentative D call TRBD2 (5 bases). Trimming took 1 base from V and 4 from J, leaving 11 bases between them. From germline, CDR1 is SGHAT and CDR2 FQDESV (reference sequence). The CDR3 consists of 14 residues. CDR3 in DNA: TGTGCCAGCAGCTTAGGAGCCCAGCGGTACGAGCAGTACTTC. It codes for CASSLGAQRYEQYF.

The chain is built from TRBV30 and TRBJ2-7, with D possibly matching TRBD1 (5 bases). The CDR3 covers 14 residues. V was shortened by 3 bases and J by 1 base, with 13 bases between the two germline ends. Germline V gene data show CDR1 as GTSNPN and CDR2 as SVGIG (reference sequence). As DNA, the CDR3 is TGTGCCTGGAGCGGACAAAAGTGGTCCTACGAGCAGTACTTC. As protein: CAWSGQKWSYEQYF.

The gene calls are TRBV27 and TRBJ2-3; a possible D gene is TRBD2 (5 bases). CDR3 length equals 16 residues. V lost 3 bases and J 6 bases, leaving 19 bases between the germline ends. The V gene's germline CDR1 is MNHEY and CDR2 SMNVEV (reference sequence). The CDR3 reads CASSFGNSLGLDTQYF. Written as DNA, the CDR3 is TGTGCCAGCAGTTTCGGGAACTCGTTGGGTTTGGATACGCAGTATTTT.

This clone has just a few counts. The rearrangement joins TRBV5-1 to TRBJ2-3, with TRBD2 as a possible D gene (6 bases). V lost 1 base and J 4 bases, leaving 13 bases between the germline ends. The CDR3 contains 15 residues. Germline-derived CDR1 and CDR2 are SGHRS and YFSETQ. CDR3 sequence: CASSLSRLEADTQYF. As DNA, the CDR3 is TGCGCCAGCAGCTTGTCGAGACTAGAAGCAGATACGCAGTATTTT.

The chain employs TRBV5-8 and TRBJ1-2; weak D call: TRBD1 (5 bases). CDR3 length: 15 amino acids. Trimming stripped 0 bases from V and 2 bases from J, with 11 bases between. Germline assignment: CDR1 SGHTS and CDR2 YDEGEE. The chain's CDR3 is CASSLAGTVNYGYTF. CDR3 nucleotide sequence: TGTGCCAGCAGCTTGGCTGGGACCGTCAACTATGGCTACACCTTC.

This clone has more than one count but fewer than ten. This CDR3 is CAISASGSYNEQFF. The CDR3, as DNA: TGTGCCATCAGTGCTAGCGGTTCCTACAATGAGCAGTTCTTC. This rearrangement joins TRBV10-3 to TRBJ2-1; 7 positions match TRBD2. Germline CDR1 ENHRY, CDR2 SYGVKD. There are 14 residues in the CDR3. V lost 4 bases, J lost 1 base, and 1 base stayed unmatched.

CDR3 DNA sequence: TGTGCCAGCAGTTTGTCTGGGACTACCGCTAACGAGCAGTACTTC. This encodes CASSLSGTTANEQYF. J is TRBJ2-7 and V is TRBV28; 7 nucleotides agree with TRBD2. V lost 3 bases to trimming and J lost 5 bases; unmatched junction nucleotides: 10. The CDR3 runs 15 residues. Germline lookup yields CDR1 MDHEN and CDR2 SYDVKM.

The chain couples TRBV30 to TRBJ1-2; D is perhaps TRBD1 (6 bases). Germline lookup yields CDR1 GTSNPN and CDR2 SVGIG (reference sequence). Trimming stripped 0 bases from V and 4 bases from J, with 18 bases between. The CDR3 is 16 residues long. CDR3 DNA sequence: TGTGCCTGGAGTGTACGAGCACAGGGATGGGGCTATGGCTACACCTTC. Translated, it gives CAWSVRAQGWGYGYTF.

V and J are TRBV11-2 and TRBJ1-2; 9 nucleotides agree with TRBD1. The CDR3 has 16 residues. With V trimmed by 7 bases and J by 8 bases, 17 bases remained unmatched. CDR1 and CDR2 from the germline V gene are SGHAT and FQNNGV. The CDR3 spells CASTSGQGSFLGGYTF. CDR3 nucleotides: TGTGCCAGCACCTCCGGACAGGGGTCTTTTCTGGGGGGCTACACCTTC.

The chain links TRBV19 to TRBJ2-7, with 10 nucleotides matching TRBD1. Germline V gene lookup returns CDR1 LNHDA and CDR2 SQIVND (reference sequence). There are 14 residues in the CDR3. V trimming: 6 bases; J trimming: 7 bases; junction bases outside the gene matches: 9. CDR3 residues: CASSGQGVLSEQYF. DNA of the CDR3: TGTGCCAGTAGCGGACAGGGGGTTTTATCGGAGCAGTACTTC.

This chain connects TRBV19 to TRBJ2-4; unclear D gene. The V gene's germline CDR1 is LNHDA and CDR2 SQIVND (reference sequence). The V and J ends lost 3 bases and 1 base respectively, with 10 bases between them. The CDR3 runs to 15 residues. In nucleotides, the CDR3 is TGTGCCAGTAGTATCTTCCCTGACGCCAAAAACATTCAGTACTTC. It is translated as CASSIFPDAKNIQYF.